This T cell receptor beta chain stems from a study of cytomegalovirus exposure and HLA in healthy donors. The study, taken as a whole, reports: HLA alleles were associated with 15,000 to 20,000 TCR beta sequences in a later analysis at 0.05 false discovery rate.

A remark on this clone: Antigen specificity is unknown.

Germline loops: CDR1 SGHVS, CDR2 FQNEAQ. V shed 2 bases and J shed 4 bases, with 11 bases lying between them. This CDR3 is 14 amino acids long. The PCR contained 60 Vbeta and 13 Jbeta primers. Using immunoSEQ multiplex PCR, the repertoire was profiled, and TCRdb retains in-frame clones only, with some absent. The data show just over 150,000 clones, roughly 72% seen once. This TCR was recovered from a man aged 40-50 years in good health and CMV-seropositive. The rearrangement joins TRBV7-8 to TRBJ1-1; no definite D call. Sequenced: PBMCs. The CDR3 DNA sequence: TGTGCCAGCAGCTTATGGGCCTTGGGCACTGAAGCTTTCTTT. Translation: CASSLWALGTEAFF.